This T cell receptor (beta chain) was sequenced in a study of early T cells in non-severe SARS-CoV-2 infection. In the study overall: The input, bulk RNA from unsorted whole blood, was sequenced, and chains were unpaired. Findings of the study overall: A preference for anti-spike CD8 responses marked VDJdb matching, which missed private and CD4 specificities.

The sample holds many counts of this clonotype. The target antigen is unknown. Attachment of unique molecular identifiers was made to individual cDNA molecules. TCRdb reprocessed the 5' RACE reads via MiXCR and lists one record per CDR3 protein. The sample carries roughly 51,000 distinct CDR3 sequences, around 6.9% recorded once. Losses at the gene ends were 5 bases for V and 1 base for J; bases not matched to a gene: 9. The CDR3 loop spans 16 amino acids. Germline lookup yields CDR1 SGHTA and CDR2 FQGNSA. Sequencing used whole blood, obtained at baseline. This TCR was recovered from an adult who was a healthcare worker with PCR-confirmed SARS-CoV-2 infection or an uninfected control (not recorded which). This chain connects TRBV7-2 to TRBJ2-3; 7 bases map to TRBD2. For the CDR3, the DNA is TGTGCCAGCAGCCTCAACCCTGGGGGGGGCACAGATACGCAGTATTTT. Amino acids: CASSLNPGGGTDTQYF.